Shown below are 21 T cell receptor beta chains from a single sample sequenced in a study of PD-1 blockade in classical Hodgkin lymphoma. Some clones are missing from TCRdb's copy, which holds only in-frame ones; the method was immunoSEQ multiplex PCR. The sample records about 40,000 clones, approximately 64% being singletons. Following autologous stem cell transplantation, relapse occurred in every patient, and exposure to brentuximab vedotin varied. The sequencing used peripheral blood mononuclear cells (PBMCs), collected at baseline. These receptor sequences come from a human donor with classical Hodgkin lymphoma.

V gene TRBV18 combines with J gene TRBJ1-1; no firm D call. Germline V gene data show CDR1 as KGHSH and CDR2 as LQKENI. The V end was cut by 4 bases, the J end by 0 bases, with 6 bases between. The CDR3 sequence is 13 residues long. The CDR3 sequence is CASSQGMNTEAFF. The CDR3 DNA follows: TGTGCCAGCTCACAGGGTATGAACACTGAAGCTTTCTTT.

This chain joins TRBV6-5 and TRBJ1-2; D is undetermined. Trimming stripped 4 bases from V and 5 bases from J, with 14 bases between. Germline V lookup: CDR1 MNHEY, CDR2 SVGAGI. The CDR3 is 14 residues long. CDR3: CASSSDLVGYGYTF. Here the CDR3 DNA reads TGTGCCAGCAGTTCTGACTTGGTAGGGTATGGCTACACCTTC.

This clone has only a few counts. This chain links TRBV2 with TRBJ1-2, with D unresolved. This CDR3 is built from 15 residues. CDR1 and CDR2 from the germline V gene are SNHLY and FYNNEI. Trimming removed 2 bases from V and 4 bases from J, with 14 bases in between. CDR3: CASSESGAGFYGYTF. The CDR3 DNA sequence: TGTGCCAGCAGTGAATCGGGAGCTGGGTTCTATGGCTACACCTTC.

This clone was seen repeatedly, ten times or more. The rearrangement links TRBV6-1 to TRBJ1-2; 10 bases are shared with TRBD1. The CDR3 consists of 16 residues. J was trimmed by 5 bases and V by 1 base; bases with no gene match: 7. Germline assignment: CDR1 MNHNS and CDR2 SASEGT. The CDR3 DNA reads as TGTGCCAGCAGTGAAGATTGGACAGGGGGGCTTTATGGCTACACCTTC. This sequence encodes CASSEDWTGGLYGYTF.

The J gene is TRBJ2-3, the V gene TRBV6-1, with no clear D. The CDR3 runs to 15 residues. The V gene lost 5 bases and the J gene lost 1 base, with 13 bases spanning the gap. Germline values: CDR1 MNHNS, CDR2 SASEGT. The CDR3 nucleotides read TGTGCCAGCAGTCGGATGGCAGGTGGCACAGATACGCAGTATTTT. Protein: CASSRMAGGTDTQYF.

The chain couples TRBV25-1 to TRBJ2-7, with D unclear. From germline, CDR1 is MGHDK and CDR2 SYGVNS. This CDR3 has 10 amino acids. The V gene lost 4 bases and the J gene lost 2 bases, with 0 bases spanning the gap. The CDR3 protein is CASSAYEQYF. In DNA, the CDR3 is TGTGCCAGCAGTGCCTACGAGCAGTACTTC.

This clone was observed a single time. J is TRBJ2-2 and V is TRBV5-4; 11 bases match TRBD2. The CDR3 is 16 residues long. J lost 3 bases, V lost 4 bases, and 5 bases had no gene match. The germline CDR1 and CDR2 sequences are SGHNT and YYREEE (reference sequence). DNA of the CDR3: TGTGCCAGCAGCCCAGGACTAGCGGGTTACACCGGGGAGCTGTTTTTT. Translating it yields CASSPGLAGYTGELFF.

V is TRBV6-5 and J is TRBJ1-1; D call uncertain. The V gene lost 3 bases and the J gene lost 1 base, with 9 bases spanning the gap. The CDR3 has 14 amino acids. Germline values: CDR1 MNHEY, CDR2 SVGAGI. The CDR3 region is CASSYFRGNTEAFF. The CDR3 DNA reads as TGTGCCAGCAGTTATTTTCGGGGGAACACTGAAGCTTTCTTT.

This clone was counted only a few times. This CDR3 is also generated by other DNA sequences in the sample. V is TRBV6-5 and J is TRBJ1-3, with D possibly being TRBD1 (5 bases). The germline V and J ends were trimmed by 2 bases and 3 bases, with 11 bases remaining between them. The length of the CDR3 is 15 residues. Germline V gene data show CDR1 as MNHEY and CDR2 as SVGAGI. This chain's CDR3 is CASSYGGTVGNTIYF. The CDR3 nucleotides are TGTGCCAGCAGTTACGGCGGGACGGTTGGAAACACCATATATTTT.

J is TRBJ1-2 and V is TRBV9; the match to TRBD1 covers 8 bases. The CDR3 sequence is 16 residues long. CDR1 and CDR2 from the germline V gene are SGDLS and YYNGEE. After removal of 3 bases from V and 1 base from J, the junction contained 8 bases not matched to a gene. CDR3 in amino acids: CASSDGQGLINYGYTF. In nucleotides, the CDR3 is TGTGCCAGCAGCGACGGACAGGGACTTATTAACTATGGCTACACCTTC.

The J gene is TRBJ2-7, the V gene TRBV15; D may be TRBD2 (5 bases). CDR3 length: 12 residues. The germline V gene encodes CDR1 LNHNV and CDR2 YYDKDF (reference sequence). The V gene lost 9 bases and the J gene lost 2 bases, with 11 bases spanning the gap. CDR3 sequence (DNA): TGTGCCACAGAGGGAAATCCCTACGAGCAGTACTTC. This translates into CATEGNPYEQYF.

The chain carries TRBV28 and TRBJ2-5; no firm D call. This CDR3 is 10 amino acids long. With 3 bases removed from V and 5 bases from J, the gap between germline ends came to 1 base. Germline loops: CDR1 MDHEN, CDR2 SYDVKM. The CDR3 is CASSFETQYF. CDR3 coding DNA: TGTGCCAGCAGTTTTGAGACCCAGTACTTC.

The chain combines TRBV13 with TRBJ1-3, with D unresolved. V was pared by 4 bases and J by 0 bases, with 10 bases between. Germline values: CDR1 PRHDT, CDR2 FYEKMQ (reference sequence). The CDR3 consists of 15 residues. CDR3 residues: CASSSYFNSGNTIYF. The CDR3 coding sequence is TGTGCCAGCAGCTCTTACTTTAACTCTGGAAACACCATATATTTT.

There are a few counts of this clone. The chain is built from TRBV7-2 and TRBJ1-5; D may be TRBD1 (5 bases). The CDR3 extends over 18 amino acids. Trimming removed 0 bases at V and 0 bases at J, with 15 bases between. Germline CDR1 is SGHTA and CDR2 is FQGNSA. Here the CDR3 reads CASSLAGAWGDSNQPQHF. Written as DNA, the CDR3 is TGTGCCAGCAGCTTAGCTGGGGCTTGGGGGGATAGCAATCAGCCCCAGCATTTT.

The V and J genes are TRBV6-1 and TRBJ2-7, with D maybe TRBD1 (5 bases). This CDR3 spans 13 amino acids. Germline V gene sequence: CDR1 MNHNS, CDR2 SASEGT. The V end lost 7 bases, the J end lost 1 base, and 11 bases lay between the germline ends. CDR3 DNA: TGTGCCAGCACCTCAGGGTGGTCCTACGAGCAGTACTTC. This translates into CASTSGWSYEQYF.

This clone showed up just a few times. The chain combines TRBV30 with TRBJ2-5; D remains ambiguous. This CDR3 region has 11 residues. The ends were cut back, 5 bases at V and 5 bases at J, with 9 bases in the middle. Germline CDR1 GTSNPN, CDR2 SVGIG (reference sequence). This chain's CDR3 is CAWQSQETQYF. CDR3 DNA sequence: TGTGCCTGGCAGAGTCAGGAGACCCAGTACTTC.

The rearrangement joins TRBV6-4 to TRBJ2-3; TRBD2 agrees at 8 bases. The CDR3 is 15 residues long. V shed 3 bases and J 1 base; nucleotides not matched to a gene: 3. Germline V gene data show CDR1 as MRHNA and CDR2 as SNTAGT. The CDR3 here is CASSEVRGGTDTQYF. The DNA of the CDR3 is TGTGCCAGCAGTGAAGTGCGGGGGGGCACAGATACGCAGTATTTT.

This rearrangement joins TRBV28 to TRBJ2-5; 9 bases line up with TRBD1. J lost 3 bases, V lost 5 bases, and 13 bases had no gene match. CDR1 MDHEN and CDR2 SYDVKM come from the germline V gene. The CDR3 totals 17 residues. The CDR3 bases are TGTGCCAGCAGTCCACTCGACGGGACAGGGTCGGAAGAGACCCAGTACTTC. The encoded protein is CASSPLDGTGSEETQYF. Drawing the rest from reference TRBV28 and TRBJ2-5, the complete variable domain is DVKVTQSSRYLVKRTGEKVFLECVQDMDHENMFWYRQDPGLGLRLIYFSYDVKMKEKGDIPEGYSVSREKKERFSLILESASTNQTSMYLCASSPLDGTGSEETQYFGPGTRLLVL.

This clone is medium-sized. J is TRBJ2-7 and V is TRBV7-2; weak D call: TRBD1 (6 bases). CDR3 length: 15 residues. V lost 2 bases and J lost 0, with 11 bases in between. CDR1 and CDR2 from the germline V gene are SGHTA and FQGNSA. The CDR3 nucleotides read TGTGCCAGCAGCTTACCGGGACACCACTCCTACGAGCAGTACTTC. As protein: CASSLPGHHSYEQYF.

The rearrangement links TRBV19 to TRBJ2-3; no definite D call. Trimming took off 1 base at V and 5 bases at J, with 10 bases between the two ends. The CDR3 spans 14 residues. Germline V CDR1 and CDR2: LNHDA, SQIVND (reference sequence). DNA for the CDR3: TGTGCCAGTAGTATAGGTCCCTTTTTAGATACGCAGTATTTT. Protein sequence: CASSIGPFLDTQYF.

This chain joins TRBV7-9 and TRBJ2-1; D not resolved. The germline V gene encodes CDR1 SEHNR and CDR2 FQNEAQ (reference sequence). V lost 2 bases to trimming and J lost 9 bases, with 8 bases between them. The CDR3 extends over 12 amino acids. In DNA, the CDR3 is TGTGCCAGCAGCTTAACAGTTACTGAGCAGTTCTTC. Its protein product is CASSLTVTEQFF.